A selection of T cell receptor beta chains follows, all from one sample in a study of T cells in tuberculosis. Measured with immunoSEQ multiplex PCR; TCRdb has only the in-frame clones, and not every one. This table holds tens of thousands of clones, approximately 80% found once. The sample was CD1b-GMM tetramer-negative cells sorted from PBMCs. The origin of the receptors is an adult woman with latent tuberculosis. Both conserved end residues are part of each CDR3. A D gene is named only where the DNA matches it firmly. Clone size is stated in some rows and not others, as once, few, many or a class when expanded.

.,few,TRBJ2-5,TRBV30,TGTGCCTGGACCCCCGGTGGCGGGGGCACTCAAGAGACCCAGTACTTC,CAWTPGGGGTQETQYF
TRBD2,.,TRBJ2-3,TRBV7-2,TGTGCCAGCAGCTCGGCCGGGACTAGAAGCACAGATACGCAGTATTTT,CASSSAGTRSTDTQYF
.,few,TRBJ1-5,TRBV10-3,TGTGCCATCAGTGAGTCGGGGCAGATCGGCAATCAGCCCCAGCATTTT,CAISESGQIGNQPQHF
.,.,TRBJ1-5,TRBV18,TGTGCCAGCTCACCACCGGGGGCTAACAATCAGCCCCAGCATTTT,CASSPPGANNQPQHF
.,once,TRBJ1-2,TRBV4-3,TGCGCCAGCAGCCAAGATATGACGGGAAAGAGGTATGGCTACACCTTC,CASSQDMTGKRYGYTF
TRBD1,.,TRBJ2-2,TRBV10-3,TGTGCCATCAGACAGGGGGCTTTAGTCGGGGAGCTGTTTTTT,CAIRQGALVGELFF
.,.,TRBJ2-2,TRBV30,TGTGCCTGGAGCTCCTGGGGGGGGCTCGGGGAGCTGTTTTTT,CAWSSWGGLGELFF
TRBD2,.,TRBJ2-3,TRBV5-4,TGTGCCAGCAGCTTGGCTAGCGGGAGCACAGATACGCAGTATTTT,CASSLASGSTDTQYF
.,.,TRBJ2-7,TRBV18,TGTGCCAGCTCTCGGACCGGGACTGGGTCCTACGAGCAGTACTTC,CASSRTGTGSYEQYF
TRBD1,.,TRBJ2-5,TRBV7-9,TGTGCCAGCAGCTTAGTCTGGGACAGGGGGCCACAAGAGACCCAGTACTTC,CASSLVWDRGPQETQYF
TRBD1,.,TRBJ2-2,TRBV5-1,TGCGCCAGCAGCTTGGCCCTGGCGCAGGGGGCCGCCGGGGAGCTGTTTTTT,CASSLALAQGAAGELFF
TRBD1,once,TRBJ2-5,TRBV5-1,TGCGCCAGCAGCCCCCAAGGAACCGGGACAGGGGTGTGGAGCGGGGACTCGCAAGAGACCCAGTACTTC,CASSPQGTGTGVWSGDSQETQYF
.,.,TRBJ2-7,TRBV29-1,TGCAGCGTTGTGGCGGGTGTAGGCTACGAGCAGTACTTC,CSVVAGVGYEQYF
.,.,TRBJ1-2,TRBV27,TGTGCCAGCAGAGGCCTGGGGGGTGGCTATGGCTACACCTTC,CASRGLGGGYGYTF
TRBD1,.,TRBJ1-2,TRBV20-1,TGCAGTGCTACAGGGGGCGGCTACACCTTC,CSATGGGYTF
TRBD2,.,TRBJ2-1,TRBV6-1,TGTGCCAGCACCGCGACTAGCGGGAGGGCAGGTGAGCAGTTCTTC,CASTATSGRAGEQFF
.,.,TRBJ1-6,TRBV6-5,TGTGCCAGCAGTGGCGACAGGCGGGATTCACCCCTCCACTTT,CASSGDRRDSPLHF
.,.,TRBJ2-7,TRBV7-2,TGTGCCAGCAGCTTAGCGAGTAACGTGGAGCAGTACTTC,CASSLASNVEQYF
TRBD1,once,TRBJ1-4,TRBV18,TGTGCCAGCTCACTGGGACAGGGTGAAAAACTGTTTTTT,CASSLGQGEKLFF